This T cell receptor beta chain was retrieved from a study of kidney transplant recipient with SARS-CoV-2 infection. The CDR3 has 13 residues. Germline V gene data show CDR1 as GTSNPN and CDR2 as SVGIG (reference sequence). V dropped 3 bases and J dropped 1; count of bases not matched to a gene: 2. This clonotype was detected ten times or more. One entry per CDR3 protein results from TCRdb running MiXCR on the reads. The sample lists 200,000 to 300,000 distinct CDR3 sequences, about 30% occurring once. The sequencing used a blood sample, collected at baseline and on roughly day 110 from a kidney transplant recipient. The chain joins TRBV30 to TRBJ1-1, with 7 bases that match TRBD1. This sequence was found in a young adult male patient who had COVID-19 and was a kidney transplant recipient. These T cells may partly come from the graft donor. The CDR3 region is CAWRRTGNTEAFF. In DNA, the CDR3 is TGTGCCTGGAGACGGACAGGGAACACTGAAGCTTTCTTT.